What follows is one T cell receptor (beta chain) and its context. Its antigen specificity is not known. Base qualities are not at hand, and no much larger clone is one base apart. This entry is derived from a study of PD-L1 blockade in urothelial cancer (dated by TCRdb to the late 2010s). Background on the whole study: Every patient began therapy in 2014 and was given atezolizumab 1,200 mg intravenously every 3 weeks. Pretreatment blood TCR-seq was available for fewer than 30 patients, at least one posttreatment blood collection was obtained for about 24 patients, and tumor TCR-seq was available for about 24 patients. Durable clinical benefit was defined as progression-free survival longer than 6 months, and TCR features were also tested against progression-free and overall survival. Pretreatment tumor samples, along with matched peripheral blood collected serially before and after atezolizumab treatment, underwent TCR sequencing. Durable clinical benefit was achieved by nine patients and was not achieved by 20 patients. An ECOG performance status of 0 or 1 was recorded for the patients, and 0 to 3 prior chemotherapy regimens had been received by the patients. In the same patients who had TCR sequencing, pretreatment tumors also underwent whole exome sequencing and RNA sequencing. About 90% of the roughly 29 patients were males with bladder-origin urothelial cancer, and about 60% of the 29 reported a prior smoking history. Blood samples gave median yields of approximately 130,000 T cells and tens of thousands of unique TCRs, along with a median clonality of roughly 0.08. Blood samples were analyzed at 3 weeks after treatment start (second dose) and at 6 weeks after treatment start. An exploratory multi-omic analysis was conducted of the somatic, immune and clinical correlates of response to PD-L1 blockade with atezolizumab in urothelial cancer.

Broad study findings and their caveats: Small sample size (n of about 29) and many exploratory analyses mean the results are intended to be hypothesis-generating. Improved progression-free and overall survival was associated with having pretreatment peripheral blood TCR clonality below the median. Greater expansion of tumor-associated TCR clones in peripheral blood 3 weeks after the start of treatment was observed in patients with durable benefit (n of about 20, p = 0.022).

To estimate absolute template abundance from read counts, synthetic TCR analog templates were spiked into each PCR. TCRbeta CDR3 regions were amplified from genomic DNA with bias-controlled V and J gene primers using the immunoSEQ assay. Sequencing of rearranged TCRbeta segments was done at approximately 20X coverage. On the authors' methods: Sequencing errors were corrected by clustering, and CDR3s were annotated against IMGT so that V, D and J genes could be assigned. Only productive TCRbeta rearrangements were used in downstream analyses, excluding out-of-frame or stop-codon sequences. Clonality was calculated as one minus the Shannon entropy normalized by the log of the number of unique productive sequences. Clones differing between time points or between blood and tumor were identified using Fisher's exact test with Benjamini-Hochberg correction, with an adjusted p below 0.01 applied as the threshold. TCRdb provides this immuneACCESS table in a form limited to in-frame rearrangements. Some clones are lacking; in checked studies, under half of them reflect an unresolved V gene, and why the rest are absent is not known. V and J calls and clone size are as listed in that table; D and trimming were resolved from the DNA. Here the sample has tens of thousands of clones; about 89% occur a single time. The top ten hold around 6.7% of the sample.

In light of the paper, this sample's time point label describes: peripheral blood 6 weeks after treatment start. The cohort included 25 to 30 patients with locally advanced or metastatic urothelial carcinoma who were treated at Memorial Sloan Kettering on a trial protocol. Peripheral blood mononuclear cells were collected pretreatment and during treatment, at between 1 and 8 total time points per patient. The Qiagen DNeasy Blood extraction kit was used to purify genomic DNA from total PBMCs and from tumor samples. Collected pretreatment and during treatment, PBMCs were isolated and stored as previously described. The sequencing here drew on PBMCs, taken around atezolizumab (anti-PD-L1) treatment. This clonotype was sampled from a man between 65 and 85 years old with urothelial cancer.

The nucleotide sequence is TGTGCCAGCTCACTCCTAGGCTACAATGAGCAGTTCTTC. Its amino acids are CASSLLGYNEQFF. The sequence joins TRBV18 to TRBJ2-1, with no reliable assignment of the D segment. The germline V gene encodes CDR1 KGHSH and CDR2 LQKENI. The CDR3 holds 13 amino acids from the cysteine to the phenylalanine. The sequence is cut down to CDR3 DNA, 39 bases in frame from base 1. The V and J ends are trimmed by 4 bases and 3 bases, leaving 7 bases between them.